These 17 T cell receptor beta chains were sequenced from one sample in a study of regulatory T cells in long-lasting Graves disease (dated by TCRdb to the early 2020s). The label giving this sample's time point can be read as: persistent/refractory GD, antithyroid drugs over 5 years with positive TRAb. For both TCR sequencing and RNA sequencing, RNA was extracted from PBMCs in TRIzol. Library construction relied on multiplex PCR. The reads were generated on an Illumina HiSeq 4000. iRepertoire HTBI primers and Arm-PCR amplification of CDR3 regions were used to construct TCR beta libraries. TCRdb applied fastp at Q25 and MiXCR to the public reads, then kept only in-frame beta chains. Entries are consolidated by CDR3 protein sequence, retaining the most common genes and DNA. This sample comprises 600,000 to 850,000 distinct CDR3 sequences, approximately 29% of them detected only once. Under 50% of the sample rests with the top ten.

The sample here was peripheral blood mononuclear cells (PBMCs), taken when the disease was refractory, from a patient treated with antithyroid drugs. The receptors were gathered from a female donor with Graves disease.

The V call is TRBV11-2, the J call TRBJ2-7; the D gene is possibly TRBD1 (6 bases). Trimming removed 2 bases at V and 5 bases at J, with 16 bases between. The CDR3 runs 15 residues. CDR1 and CDR2 from the germline V gene are SGHAT and FQNNGV. This chain's CDR3 is CASSLSPGAVDEQYF. As DNA, the CDR3 is TGTGCCAGCAGCTTATCGCCAGGGGCGGTCGACGAGCAGTACTTC.

This chain uses TRBV7-2 with TRBJ2-1; 14 positions match TRBD2. The CDR3 runs 15 residues. Germline loops: CDR1 SGHTA, CDR2 FQGNSA. Germline trimming cut 4 bases from V and 6 bases from J; bases unmatched to any gene: 2. CDR3 bases: TGTGCCAGCAGCTCGGGACTAGCGGGAGCCAATGAGCAGTTCTTC. Its protein is CASSSGLAGANEQFF.

This clonotype showed up just a few times. CDR3 nucleotides: TGTGCCAGCAGTCCCGGGACTAGCGGGAGTAGAGCCAAAAACATTCAGTACTTC. Translation: CASSPGTSGSRAKNIQYF. The genes are TRBV12-3 or TRBV12-4 and TRBJ2-4; TRBD2 aligns across 14 bases. V lost 5 bases, J lost 0 bases, and 6 bases stayed unmatched. The CDR3 runs to 18 residues.

This clonotype was recorded a few times. The chain links TRBV12-3 or TRBV12-4 to TRBJ1-5; perhaps TRBD1 as D (5 bases). The CDR3 totals 15 residues. V was clipped by 9 bases and J by 3 bases, with 18 bases between them. CDR3 protein: CASTTGAPDNQPQHF. The CDR3 region has the DNA TGTGCCAGTACCACCGGGGCCCCAGACAATCAGCCCCAGCATTTT.

This clonotype has only a few counts. V and J are TRBV2 and TRBJ1-1; D ambiguous. Germline CDR1 and CDR2: SNHLY and FYNNEI. The CDR3 runs to 14 residues. V lost 7 bases, J lost 0 bases, and 12 bases lay in between. The CDR3 loop reads CASTRTDLNTEAFF. As DNA, the CDR3 is TGTGCCAGCACTAGGACGGACTTGAACACTGAAGCTTTCTTT.

The rearrangement links TRBV6-5 to TRBJ1-1; possible D gene TRBD1, 5 bases. The CDR3 totals 16 residues. The germline V gene encodes CDR1 MNHEY and CDR2 SVGAGI. The V gene lost 2 bases and the J gene lost 0 bases, with 13 bases spanning the gap. DNA of the CDR3: TGTGCCAGCAGTTACGGGAACAGGAGGATGAACACTGAAGCTTTCTTT. It yields the protein CASSYGNRRMNTEAFF.

The chain joins TRBV29-1 to TRBJ1-1; TRBD1 matches at 8 bases. The germline CDR1 and CDR2 sequences are SQVTM and ANQGSEA. This CDR3 has 12 amino acids. V shed 8 bases, J shed 1 base, and the junction held 3 bases outside the gene matches. The CDR3 nucleotides are TGCAGCTTCGGACAGGGGAACACTGAAGCTTTCTTT. Translated, it gives CSFGQGNTEAFF.

CDR3 coding DNA: TGTGCCAGCAGCCTCACAGGGGTGAGCGAGCAGTACTTC. Translation gives CASSLTGVSEQYF. J is TRBJ2-7 and V is TRBV12-3 or TRBV12-4, with TRBD1 matching 7 bases. This CDR3 spans 13 amino acids. Unmatched junction bases numbered 8, after V lost 6 bases and J lost 6 bases.

V is TRBV9 and J is TRBJ2-7; no definite D call. Germline assignment: CDR1 SGDLS and CDR2 YYNGEE. The V gene lost 4 bases and the J gene lost 6 bases, with 23 bases spanning the gap. The length of the CDR3 is 16 residues. The CDR3 is CASSPAVGGSACEQYF. In nucleotides, the CDR3 is TGTGCCAGCAGCCCGGCTGTAGGTGGGTCAGCCTGCGAGCAGTACTTC.

About this clonotype itself: Here the CDR3 omits its conserved ending phenylalanine or tryptophan, so a read error is the likely source. This chain connects TRBV28 to TRBJ1-2; unclear D gene. Trimming left V 10 bases short and J 7 bases short, with 10 bases between. The CDR3 runs 10 residues. The germline V gene has CDR1 MDHEN and CDR2 SYDVKM. Here the CDR3 DNA reads TGTGCCACCTCGGGGAGTGGCTACACCCTC. Its protein product is CATSGSGYTL.

This clonotype was counted between two and nine times. CDR3 region: CSVVGGENYGYTF. CDR3 bases: TGCAGCGTTGTGGGGGGCGAAAACTATGGCTACACCTTC. The chain is built from TRBV29-1 and TRBJ1-2; D is possibly TRBD1 (6 bases). The germline V gene has CDR1 SQVTM and CDR2 ANQGSEA. The germline V and J ends were trimmed by 4 bases and 2 bases, with 11 bases remaining between them. This CDR3 has 13 amino acids.

This clonotype turned up a few times. This chain uses TRBV12-3 or TRBV12-4 with TRBJ1-5; D gene ambiguous. Trimming left V 5 bases short and J 0 bases short, with 11 bases between. The CDR3 covers 15 residues. CDR3 bases: TGTGCCAGCAGTCCCTGGGGAGCTAGCAATCAGCCCCAGCATTTT. Amino acids: CASSPWGASNQPQHF.

This clonotype was found a few times. The chain employs TRBV11-2 and TRBJ2-7, with D possibly matching TRBD2 (5 bases). V was cut by 1 base and J by 0 bases, with 16 bases left in between. Germline V gives CDR1 SGHAT, CDR2 FQNNGV. The CDR3 is 17 residues long. The CDR3 is CASSLGGGAASSYEQYF. As DNA, the CDR3 is TGTGCCAGCAGCTTAGGAGGTGGAGCGGCCAGCTCCTACGAGCAGTACTTC.

This clonotype was seen at least ten times. The chain uses TRBV7-9 and TRBJ2-5; possible D gene TRBD1, 6 bases. This CDR3 is built from 13 residues. The V gene lost 5 bases and the J gene lost 4 bases, with 11 bases spanning the gap. The germline V gene encodes CDR1 SEHNR and CDR2 FQNEAQ (reference sequence). The CDR3 DNA sequence: TGTGCCAGCAGCCTACAGGGAGCAGAGACCCAGTACTTC. As protein: CASSLQGAETQYF.

This chain uses TRBV10-1 with TRBJ2-5; 7 bases match TRBD2. The CDR3 contains 13 residues. With V trimmed by 9 bases and J by 2 bases, 6 bases remained unmatched. The germline V gene has CDR1 WNHNN and CDR2 SYGVQD (reference sequence). The CDR3 DNA is TGCGCCAGGAGCGGGGACCCACAAGAGACCCAGTACTTC. This translates into CARSGDPQETQYF.

This clonotype was counted only a few times. The chain carries TRBV6-2 or TRBV6-3 and TRBJ1-5, with D perhaps matching TRBD1 (6 bases). V was shortened by 6 bases and J by 6 bases, with 12 bases between the two germline ends. CDR3 length: 13 residues. Germline lookup yields CDR1 MNHEY and CDR2 SVGEGT. The chain's CDR3 is CASRRIGGQPQHF. The CDR3 DNA follows: TGTGCCAGCAGAAGGATAGGGGGTCAGCCCCAGCATTTT.

The gene calls are TRBV7-9 and TRBJ1-1, with 7 bases identical to TRBD1. This CDR3 has 16 residues. V lost 1 base and J lost 1; bases outside the gene matches: 6. Germline assignment: CDR1 SEHNR and CDR2 FQNEAQ (reference sequence). The CDR3 nucleotides read TGTGCCAGCAGCTTAGGAGGGGGACAGTCGAACACTGAAGCTTTCTTT. This encodes CASSLGGGQSNTEAFF. The full variable domain, rest sourced from reference TRBV7-9 and TRBJ1-1, is DTGVSQNPRHKITKRGQNVTFRCDPISEHNRLYWYRQTLGQGPEFLTYFQNEAQLEKSRLLSDRFSAERPKGSFSTLEIQRTEQGDSAMYLCASSLGGGQSNTEAFFGQGTRLTVV.